One and the same sample provided the 25 T cell receptor beta chains below, sequenced in a study of regulatory T cells in long-lasting Graves disease. Regarding time point: newly diagnosed GD, antithyroid drugs for less than 3 months. RNA isolated from PBMCs was used to make the TCR library. Arm-PCR of CDR3 regions and iRepertoire HTBI primers were the basis on which TCR beta libraries were built. TCRdb re-called the multiplex PCR reads through MiXCR, storing one row per CDR3 protein. Of around 400,000 distinct CDR3 sequences listed, around 11% are singletons. These data are also associated with another study on T cells in Graves' hyperthyroidism and ophthalmopathy.

This specimen was peripheral blood mononuclear cells (PBMCs), taken at new diagnosis, from a patient treated with antithyroid drugs. The receptors were sampled from a woman aged 18-30 years with Graves disease.

The chain joins TRBV7-2 to TRBJ2-1, with D possibly matching TRBD2 (5 bases). This CDR3 comprises 15 residues. V lost 6 bases and J 8 bases, leaving 20 bases between the germline ends. CDR1 SGHTA and CDR2 FQGNSA come from the germline V gene. The CDR3 is CASRLPETIFDEQFF. In nucleotides, the CDR3 is TGTGCCAGCAGATTGCCCGAGACTATCTTCGATGAGCAGTTCTTC.

The chain combines TRBV7-6 with TRBJ2-3, with 8 nucleotides matching TRBD2. Germline CDR1 is SGHVS and CDR2 is FNYEAQ. The V gene end was trimmed by 4 bases and the J gene end by 2 bases; junction bases not matched to a gene: 8. CDR3 length equals 16 residues. The CDR3, as DNA: TGTGCCAGCAGCTCAAAGAGCGGGGGCACCACAGATACGCAGTATTTT. Amino acid sequence: CASSSKSGGTTDTQYF.

The sample holds a few counts of this clonotype. The chain recombines TRBV20-1 with TRBJ1-2; TRBD1 aligns across 7 bases. Trimming at V came to 0 bases and at J to 2 bases, leaving 0 bases not matched to a gene. This CDR3 spans 13 amino acids. Germline CDR1 reads DFQATT; CDR2 reads SNEGSKA (reference sequence). The CDR3 is CSARETGNYGYTF. CDR3 sequence (DNA): TGCAGTGCTAGAGAGACAGGGAACTATGGCTACACCTTC.

As regards this clonotype: Germline and junction disagree at one end, which may indicate a read error. This sequence joins TRBV14 and TRBJ2-1; 12 bases align to TRBD2. This CDR3 region has 13 residues. From germline, CDR1 is SGHDN and CDR2 FVKESK. The CDR3 loop reads CASSHLTSGRCSF. The CDR3, as DNA: TGTGCCAGCAGCCACCTGACTAGCGGGAGATGTTCCTTC.

The chain couples TRBV7-2 to TRBJ2-7; 7 nucleotides agree with TRBD2. The CDR3 length is 14 residues. Losses at the gene ends were 4 bases for V and 6 bases for J; bases not matched to a gene: 9. Germline V gene lookup returns CDR1 SGHTA and CDR2 FQGNSA. The CDR3 DNA reads TGTGCCAGCAGCTCACGCCCAGCGGGAACCGAGCAGTACTTC. It codes for CASSSRPAGTEQYF.

This rearrangement joins TRBV4-1 to TRBJ1-3; D remains unclear. CDR3 length equals 13 residues. CDR1 is MGHRA and CDR2 is YSYEKL in the germline V gene. V lost 3 bases and J lost 7, with 10 bases in between. CDR3 bases: TGCGCCAGCAGCCATCCGGGCGGGAACACCATATATTTT. This translates into CASSHPGGNTIYF.

This chain links TRBV6-1 with TRBJ1-2; D gene uncertain. This CDR3 region has 14 residues. Trimming took 6 bases from V and 4 from J, leaving 15 bases between them. The V gene's germline CDR1 is MNHNS and CDR2 SASEGT. The CDR3, as DNA: TGTGCCAGCAGGTCGGGGTGGGAACCCTATGGCTACACCTTC. Encoded protein: CASRSGWEPYGYTF.

This clonotype was detected ten times or more. CDR3 DNA sequence: TGTGCCAGCAGCTTACTAGCGGGAAGAGCCGAGCAGTACTTC. It translates to CASSLLAGRAEQYF. The chain uses TRBV7-2 and TRBJ2-7; 9 nucleotides match TRBD2. The CDR3 has 14 residues. V shed 2 bases and J 6 bases; nucleotides not matched to a gene: 5. Per the germline V gene, CDR1 is SGHTA and CDR2 is FQGNSA.

The rearrangement links TRBV6-1 to TRBJ2-1; 13 bases match TRBD2. The V segment lost 6 bases and the J segment 3 bases; nucleotides outside the gene matches: 5. The germline V gene has CDR1 MNHNS and CDR2 SASEGT. The CDR3 contains 16 residues. CDR3 in DNA: TGTGCCAGCAGCACTAGCGGGAGGGTCCGCTACAATGAGCAGTTCTTC. Amino acid sequence: CASSTSGRVRYNEQFF.

In its sample, this clonotype was seen many times. The chain combines TRBV20-1 with TRBJ2-4; the match to TRBD1 covers 9 bases. The V gene end was trimmed by 6 bases and the J gene end by 7 bases; junction bases not matched to a gene: 13. The length of the CDR3 is 15 residues. From germline, CDR1 is DFQATT and CDR2 SNEGSKA (reference sequence). This CDR3 is CSATRVDRGRNIQYF. CDR3 nucleotide sequence: TGCAGTGCGACCCGAGTGGACAGGGGAAGGAACATTCAGTACTTC.

This clonotype has ten or more counts. This rearrangement joins TRBV5-5 to TRBJ2-2; D is tentatively TRBD1 or TRBD2 (5 bases each). The length of the CDR3 is 15 residues. Germline CDR1 is SGHKS and CDR2 is YYEKEE (reference sequence). V lost 1 base to trimming and J lost 4 bases, with 11 bases between them. CDR3 nucleotides: TGTGCCAGCAGCTTGTATGCGAGGGGCACCGGGGAGCTGTTTTTT. Amino acids: CASSLYARGTGELFF.

The chain combines TRBV12-3 or TRBV12-4 with TRBJ2-3; TRBD1 agrees at 7 bases. V shed 1 base and J 6 bases; nucleotides not matched to a gene: 7. The CDR3 totals 15 residues. CDR3 coding DNA: TGTGCCAGCAGTTTAGTGACAGGGAGATTCGATACGCAGTATTTT. Its protein product is CASSLVTGRFDTQYF.

This clonotype was seen many times. V gene TRBV5-5 combines with J gene TRBJ2-7, with D uncertain. The CDR3 consists of 12 residues. In germline, CDR1 is SGHKS, CDR2 YYEKEE (reference sequence). Trimming took off 3 bases at V and 6 bases at J, with 10 bases between the two ends. CDR3 nucleotide sequence: TGTGCCAGCAGCTCAACCGGGCCCGAGCAGTACTTC. Translated: CASSSTGPEQYF. Looking up the rest from reference TRBV5-5 and TRBJ2-7 gives the full variable domain: DAGVTQSPTHLIKTRGQQVTLRCSPISGHKSVSWYQQVLGQGPQFIFQYYEKEERGRGNFPDRFSARQFPNYSSELNVNALLLGDSALYLCASSSTGPEQYFGPGTRLTVT.

The V gene is TRBV14, the J gene TRBJ2-7, with TRBD2 matching 7 bases. J was trimmed by 7 bases and V by 0 bases; bases with no gene match: 6. The CDR3 length is 14 residues. CDR1 SGHDN and CDR2 FVKESK come from the germline V gene. In DNA, the CDR3 is TGTGCCAGCAGCCAAGAACGGTGGGGACTAGAGCAGTACTTC. This codes for CASSQERWGLEQYF.

This clonotype was counted many times. The chain has TRBV28 and TRBJ1-1; 8 bases are shared with TRBD1. The trim removed 6 bases at V and 3 bases at J, leaving 6 bases unmatched. CDR3 length equals 14 residues. Germline assignment: CDR1 MDHEN and CDR2 SYDVKM. CDR3 bases: TGTGCCAGCAGCTTGGACAGGGCGGACACTGAAGCTTTCTTT. Its protein product is CASSLDRADTEAFF. Full variable domain (outside the CDR3, taken from reference TRBV28 and TRBJ1-1): DVKVTQSSRYLVKRTGEKVFLECVQDMDHENMFWYRQDPGLGLRLIYFSYDVKMKEKGDIPEGYSVSREKKERFSLILESASTNQTSMYLCASSLDRADTEAFFGQGTRLTVV.

Comment on this clonotype: A much larger clone sits a single nucleotide away, making a read error possible. The J gene is TRBJ2-1, the V gene TRBV10-3; unclear D gene. This CDR3 region has 11 residues. V dropped 6 bases and J dropped 5 bases, with 5 bases sitting between them. CDR1 and CDR2 (germline): ENHRY, SYGVKD. The CDR3 protein is CAISRDNEQFF. Here the CDR3 DNA reads TGTGCCATCAGCCGTGACAATGAGCAGTTCTTC.

This sequence joins TRBV20-1 and TRBJ1-4, with D perhaps TRBD1 (6 bases). Between the trimmed V and J ends, which lost 3 bases and 2 bases, there was a span of 19 bases. CDR3 length: 17 residues. In germline, CDR1 is DFQATT, CDR2 SNEGSKA (reference sequence). This chain's CDR3 is CSARSGGHDTTNEKLFF. CDR3 nucleotide sequence: TGCAGTGCTAGGTCCGGGGGGCACGACACGACTAATGAAAAACTGTTTTTT.

This clonotype appeared many times. The chain joins TRBV11-1 to TRBJ2-7; D not certain. From germline, CDR1 is SGHAT and CDR2 FQDESV (reference sequence). The CDR3 runs 16 residues. The V end was cut by 8 bases, the J end by 0 bases, with 20 bases between. The CDR3 reads CASPRLAPLSSYEQYF. The DNA of the CDR3 is TGTGCCAGCCCACGACTCGCCCCATTAAGCTCCTACGAGCAGTACTTC.

This clonotype showed up many times. J is TRBJ2-1 and V is TRBV18; 15 nucleotides align to TRBD2. This CDR3 region has 16 residues. The trim removed 2 bases at V and 7 bases at J, leaving 3 bases unmatched. Per the germline V gene, CDR1 is KGHSH and CDR2 is LQKENI. CDR3 protein: CASSPKGTSGRNEQFF. Written as DNA, the CDR3 is TGTGCCAGCTCACCAAAAGGGACTAGCGGGAGGAATGAGCAGTTCTTC.

This clonotype was counted only a few times. The J gene is TRBJ1-1, the V gene TRBV29-1, with a tentative D call TRBD1 (6 bases). This CDR3 contains 15 residues. CDR1 and CDR2 (germline): SQVTM, ANQGSEA. V was clipped by 0 bases and J by 5 bases, with 16 bases between them. In nucleotides, the CDR3 is TGCAGCGTTGAAGATCTTGTAGGGGGGGGGACTGAAGCTTTCTTT. Translating it yields CSVEDLVGGGTEAFF.

This clonotype came up many times. V is TRBV28 and J is TRBJ2-1; either TRBD1 or TRBD2 may fit D (6 bases each). The germline gives CDR1 MDHEN, CDR2 SYDVKM. The CDR3 has 12 residues. Trimming removed 5 bases from V and 15 bases from J, with 17 bases in between. CDR3 protein: CASSKGVGLSFF. The CDR3 nucleotides are TGTGCCAGCAGTAAGGGGGTAGGACTATCGTTCTTC.

Ten or more counts support this clonotype. The chain uses TRBV27 and TRBJ1-5; no clear D gene. Germline V gives CDR1 MNHEY, CDR2 SMNVEV (reference sequence). The CDR3 covers 16 residues. V was clipped by 6 bases and J by 1 base, with 16 bases between them. Here the CDR3 DNA reads TGTGCCAGCAGCCCTCACTGGGATAGAAGCAATCAGCCCCAGCATTTT. It specifies CASSPHWDRSNQPQHF.

The CDR3 nucleotides are TGTGCCAGCAGCCGTACTAGCGGGAACCCCCAAGAGACCCAGTACTTC. Protein: CASSRTSGNPQETQYF. The genes are TRBV5-4 and TRBJ2-5, with 10 nucleotides matching TRBD2. The CDR3 consists of 16 residues. V trimming: 4 bases; J trimming: 1 base; junction bases outside the gene matches: 7. Germline V gene lookup returns CDR1 SGHNT and CDR2 YYREEE (reference sequence).

This clonotype was counted many times. This rearrangement joins TRBV28 to TRBJ1-2; tentatively, D is TRBD1 (5 bases). Trimming shortened V by 7 bases and J by 1 base, and 19 bases separated the two germline ends. Looked up from germline, CDR1 is MDHEN and CDR2 is SYDVKM. The CDR3 is 16 residues long. The CDR3 here is CASTIGGEDVNYGYTF. CDR3 coding DNA: TGTGCCAGCACAATTGGGGGGGAAGATGTTAACTATGGCTACACCTTC.

This clonotype was counted at least ten times. V is TRBV3-1 and J is TRBJ2-6; D perhaps matches TRBD1 (5 bases). The CDR3 totals 16 residues. The ends were cut back, 4 bases at V and 0 bases at J, with 10 bases in the middle. Germline assignment: CDR1 LGHDT and CDR2 YNNKEL (reference sequence). The CDR3 region is CASSRQILSGANVLTF. CDR3 bases: TGTGCCAGCAGCCGACAGATCCTCTCTGGGGCCAACGTCCTGACTTTC.